This T cell receptor beta chain derives from a study of blood T cell repertoires in COVID-19. Study-level background: Nucleic acid was either cDNA or gDNA, and it came from T cells, B-cell-depleted T cells, or PBMCs.

In the study's own analysis: The assay estimated nucleated cells by amplifying reference gene primers. Assay used: immunoSEQ multiplex PCR; TCRdb lists only in-frame clones, some missing. The DNA gave D and trimming, while V, J and clone size come from that table. The sample includes 250,000 to 350,000 clones, 70% to 90% of them seen just once. This clone was observed a few times. This CDR3 has 14 amino acids. Germline-derived CDR1 and CDR2 are SEHNR and FQNEAQ (reference sequence). J was trimmed by 10 bases and V by 5 bases; bases with no gene match: 7. This TCR derives from a young man with active or convalescent COVID-19. The V and J genes are TRBV7-9 and TRBJ1-6; TRBD1 agrees at 8 bases. Sequenced: peripheral blood. CDR3 sequence (DNA): TGTGCCAGCAGCGATACAGGGGGAGAGTCACCCCTCCACTTT. Translated: CASSDTGGESPLHF.